Presented here are 8 T cell receptor beta chains from one specimen sequenced in a study of shared clonotypes between healthy human individuals. Sequencing used immunoSEQ multiplex PCR; TCRdb keeps in-frame clones, though not all of them. The sample holds 850,000 to 1,200,000 clones, under 80% seen once. What was sequenced was memory CD4+ T cells sorted from blood. Indicated subset: CD45RA-negative fraction. Receptor source: a man aged 18 to 29 in good health.

This clone appeared a single time. Written as DNA, the CDR3 is TGCGCCAGCAGCTTAGGGCTACCCAGCGAGCAGTACTTC. This sequence encodes CASSLGLPSEQYF. This chain connects TRBV5-1 to TRBJ2-7; D is unresolved. Germline assignment: CDR1 SGHRS and CDR2 YFSETQ. This CDR3 has 13 residues. V lost 2 bases to trimming and J lost 6 bases, with 12 bases between them.

The chain employs TRBV10-3 and TRBJ2-5; D may be TRBD2 (6 bases). The CDR3 is made up of 12 amino acids. Germline CDR1 reads ENHRY; CDR2 reads SYGVKD. Trimming removed 3 bases at V and 5 bases at J, with 7 bases between. CDR3 coding DNA: TGTGCCATCAGTGACGCGGGGGAGACCCAGTACTTC. Residues: CAISDAGETQYF.

The chain links TRBV28 to TRBJ2-5; D may correspond to TRBD1 or TRBD2 (5 bases each). The germline CDR1 and CDR2 sequences are MDHEN and SYDVKM. The germline V and J ends were trimmed by 4 bases and 9 bases, with 18 bases remaining between them. This CDR3 is built from 14 residues. In DNA, the CDR3 is TGTGCCAGCAGTTCCACCGGGACCCAAGCGGCCCAGTACTTC. Translation: CASSSTGTQAAQYF. Full variable domain (remainder filled in from reference TRBV28 and TRBJ2-5): DVKVTQSSRYLVKRTGEKVFLECVQDMDHENMFWYRQDPGLGLRLIYFSYDVKMKEKGDIPEGYSVSREKKERFSLILESASTNQTSMYLCASSSTGTQAAQYFGPGTRLLVL.

J is TRBJ1-5 and V is TRBV7-2, with D perhaps matching TRBD1 (6 bases). Trimming took off 4 bases at V and 0 bases at J, with 10 bases between the two ends. This CDR3 contains 15 residues. The V gene's germline CDR1 is SGHTA and CDR2 FQGNSA. CDR3 nucleotides: TGTGCCAGCAGCTCAGCAGGGGCTAGCAATCAGCCCCAGCATTTT. Its translation: CASSSAGASNQPQHF.

This chain joins TRBV4-1 and TRBJ2-3, with D unresolved. The CDR3 contains 12 residues. Germline V lookup: CDR1 MGHRA, CDR2 YSYEKL. Trimming took 0 bases from V and 6 from J, leaving 4 bases between them. As DNA, the CDR3 is TGCGCCAGCAGCCAAGAGTCGGATACGCAGTATTTT. Its protein is CASSQESDTQYF.

The CDR3 is CASHRWGTSGADTQYF. The CDR3 DNA follows: TGTGCCAGCCACCGATGGGGGACTAGCGGCGCAGATACGCAGTATTTT. The chain joins TRBV7-2 to TRBJ2-3, with 11 bases that match TRBD2. V dropped 8 bases and J dropped 4; count of bases not matched to a gene: 11. Germline values: CDR1 SGHTA, CDR2 FQGNSA. There are 16 residues in the CDR3.

CDR3 region: CASSHGTGDEAFF. The CDR3 DNA reads TGCGCCAGCAGCCATGGGACAGGAGATGAAGCTTTCTTT. The chain has TRBV5-1 and TRBJ1-1, with 8 bases identical to TRBD1. The germline CDR1 and CDR2 sequences are SGHRS and YFSETQ. Trimming at V came to 4 bases and at J to 7 bases, leaving 6 bases not matched to a gene. The CDR3 runs to 13 residues.

This chain connects TRBV5-1 to TRBJ2-1, with D perhaps TRBD2 (5 bases). Deletions cut 6 bases from V and 0 bases from J, with 19 bases between. The germline CDR1 and CDR2 sequences are SGHRS and YFSETQ. The length of the CDR3 is 17 residues. This CDR3 reads CASTERISGGSYNEQFF. The CDR3, as DNA: TGCGCCAGCACCGAAAGGATAAGCGGTGGCTCCTACAATGAGCAGTTCTTC.